This TCR beta chain is from a study of beta chain features in type 1 diabetes. Study background: All samples together contributed around 98,000,000 sorted cells for examination.

TCRB transcripts that were expressed got sequenced, as all of the isolated RNA had been reverse transcribed. The repertoire was sequenced with immunoSEQ multiplex PCR; TCRdb's copy has only in-frame clones and lacks some. The sample gives around 430,000 clones, 25% to 35% of which show up once; 0.05% to 0.065% is in the top ten. A CD45RO/CCR7/CD25/CD127/CD95/CD27 panel sorted naive, central memory, regulatory and stem cell-like memory CD4+ cells. The source is a man aged 18 to 35 in good health. Sequencing was carried out using naive CD4+ T cells from blood.

In DNA form, the CDR3 reads TGTGCCAGCAGCTTGGCTAGCACGGATGAGCAGTTCTTC. Translation: CASSLASTDEQFF. V usage is TRBV5-4 and J usage is TRBJ2-1; D might be TRBD2 (5 bases). V was cut by 0 bases and J by 8 bases, with 9 bases left in between. This CDR3 contains 13 residues. CDR1 SGHNT and CDR2 YYREEE come from the germline V gene (reference sequence). Full variable domain (missing parts from reference TRBV5-4 and TRBJ2-1): ETGVTQSPTHLIKTRGQQVTLRCSSQSGHNTVSWYQQALGQGPQFIFQYYREEENGRGNFPPRFSGLQFPNYSSELNVNALELDDSALYLCASSLASTDEQFFGPGTRLTVL.